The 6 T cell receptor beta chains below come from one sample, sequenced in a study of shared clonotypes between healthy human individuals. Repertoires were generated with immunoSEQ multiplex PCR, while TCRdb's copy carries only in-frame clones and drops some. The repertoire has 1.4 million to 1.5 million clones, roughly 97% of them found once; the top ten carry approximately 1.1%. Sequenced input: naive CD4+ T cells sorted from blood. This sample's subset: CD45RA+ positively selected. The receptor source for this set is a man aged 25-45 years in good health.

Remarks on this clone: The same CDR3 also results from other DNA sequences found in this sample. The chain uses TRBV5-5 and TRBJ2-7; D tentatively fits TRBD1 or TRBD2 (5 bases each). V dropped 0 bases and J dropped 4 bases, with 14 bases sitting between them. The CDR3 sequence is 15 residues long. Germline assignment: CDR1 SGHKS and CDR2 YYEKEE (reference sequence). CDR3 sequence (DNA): TGTGCCAGCAGCTTGGCAGGGACGGGTATATACGAGCAGTACTTC. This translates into CASSLAGTGIYEQYF.

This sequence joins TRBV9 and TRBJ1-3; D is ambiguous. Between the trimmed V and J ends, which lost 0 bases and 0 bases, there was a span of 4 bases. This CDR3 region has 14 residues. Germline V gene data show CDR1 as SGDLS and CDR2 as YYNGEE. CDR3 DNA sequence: TGTGCCAGCAGCGTAGAGACCTCTGGAAACACCATATATTTT. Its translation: CASSVETSGNTIYF.

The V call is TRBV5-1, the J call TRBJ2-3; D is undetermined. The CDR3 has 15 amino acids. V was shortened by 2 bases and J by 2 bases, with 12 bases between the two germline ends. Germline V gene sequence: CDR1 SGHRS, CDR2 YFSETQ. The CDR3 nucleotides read TGCGCCAGCAGCTTCGGCAGCTCGTCCACAGATACGCAGTATTTT. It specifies CASSFGSSSTDTQYF.

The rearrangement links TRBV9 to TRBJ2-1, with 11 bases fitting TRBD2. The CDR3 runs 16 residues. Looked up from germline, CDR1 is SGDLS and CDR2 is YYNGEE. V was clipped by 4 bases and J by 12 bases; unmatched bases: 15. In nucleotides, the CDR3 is TGTGCCAGCAGCTCCCAGACTAGCGGGAACGAAGGTGGGCAGTTCTTC. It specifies CASSSQTSGNEGGQFF.

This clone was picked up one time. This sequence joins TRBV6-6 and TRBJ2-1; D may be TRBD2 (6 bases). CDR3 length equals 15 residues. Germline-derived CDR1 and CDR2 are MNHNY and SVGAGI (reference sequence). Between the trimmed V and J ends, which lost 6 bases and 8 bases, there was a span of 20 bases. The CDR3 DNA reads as TGTGCCAGCAGCCCGGGGAGGTCGGCTATTGATGAGCAGTTCTTC. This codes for CASSPGRSAIDEQFF.

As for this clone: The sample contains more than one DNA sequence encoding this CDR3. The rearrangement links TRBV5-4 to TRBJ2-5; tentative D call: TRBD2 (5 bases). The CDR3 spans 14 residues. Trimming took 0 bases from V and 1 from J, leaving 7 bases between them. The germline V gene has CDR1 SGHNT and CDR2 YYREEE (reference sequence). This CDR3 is CASSLGGLQETQYF. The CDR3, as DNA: TGTGCCAGCAGCTTGGGCGGGCTCCAAGAGACCCAGTACTTC.